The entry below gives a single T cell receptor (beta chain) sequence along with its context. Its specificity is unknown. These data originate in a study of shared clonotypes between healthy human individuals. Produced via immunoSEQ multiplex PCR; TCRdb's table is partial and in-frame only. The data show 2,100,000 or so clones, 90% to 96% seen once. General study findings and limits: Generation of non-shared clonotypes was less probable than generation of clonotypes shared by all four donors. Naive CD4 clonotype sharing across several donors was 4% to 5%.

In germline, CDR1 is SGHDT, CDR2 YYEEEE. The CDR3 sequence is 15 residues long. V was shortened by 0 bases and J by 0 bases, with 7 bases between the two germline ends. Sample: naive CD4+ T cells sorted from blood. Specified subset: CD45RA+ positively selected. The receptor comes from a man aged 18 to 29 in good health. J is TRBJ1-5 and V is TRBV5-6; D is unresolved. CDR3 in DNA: TGTGCCAGCAGCTTGGGAGACAATAGCAATCAGCCCCAGCATTTT. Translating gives CASSLGDNSNQPQHF.